A single sample is the source of the 14 T cell receptor beta chains below, sequenced in a study of T cell responses to AZD1222 COVID-19 vaccine. The table came from immunoSEQ multiplex PCR; TCRdb's copy has only in-frame clones and leaves some out. The table includes over 95,000 clones, around 89% detected once. Sample: peripheral blood, taken 28 days after the second AZD1222 dose. Source of these receptors: an adult who received the AZD1222 COVID-19 vaccine.

V and J are TRBV2 and TRBJ1-2; 9 bases agree with TRBD1. The CDR3 runs 14 residues. Germline-derived CDR1 and CDR2 are SNHLY and FYNNEI. J gave up 7 bases and V 4 bases, and 7 bases lay outside the gene matches. CDR3 region: CASSVLDRGSGYTF. The CDR3 coding sequence is TGTGCCAGCAGTGTCTTGGACAGGGGCTCTGGCTACACCTTC.

The J gene is TRBJ2-5, the V gene TRBV5-1; perhaps TRBD2 as D (5 bases). The V end lost 3 bases, the J end lost 5 bases, and 8 bases lay between the germline ends. The V gene's germline CDR1 is SGHRS and CDR2 YFSETQ. CDR3 length: 12 amino acids. CDR3 nucleotides: TGCGCCAGCAGCTCGGGCGGGGAGACCCAGTACTTC. It specifies CASSSGGETQYF.

This chain joins TRBV29-1 and TRBJ2-6; TRBD2 might be the D (5 bases). This CDR3 contains 13 residues. CDR1 is SQVTM and CDR2 is ANQGSEA in the germline V gene. V was shortened by 4 bases and J by 4 bases, with 8 bases between the two germline ends. The CDR3 DNA sequence: TGCAGCGTTGCGAGGGTAGGGGCCAACGTCCTGACTTTC. Encoded protein: CSVARVGANVLTF. Full variable domain (rest looked up from reference TRBV29-1 and TRBJ2-6): SAVISQKPSRDICQRGTSLTIQCQVDSQVTMMFWYRQQPGQSLTLIATANQGSEATYESGFVIDKFPISRPNLTFSTLTVSNMSPEDSSIYLCSVARVGANVLTFGAGSRLTVL.

This clone was counted a single time. The chain employs TRBV19 and TRBJ1-1, with D tentatively TRBD1 (5 bases). The CDR3 loop spans 13 amino acids. CDR1 LNHDA and CDR2 SQIVND come from the germline V gene (reference sequence). Trimming cost V 7 bases and J 1 base, with 10 bases left between them. The CDR3 loop reads CASIRTPNTEAFF. The CDR3 DNA reads as TGTGCCAGTATTCGGACACCGAACACTGAAGCTTTCTTT. The entire variable domain, with the rest obtained from reference TRBV19 and TRBJ1-1, is as follows: DGGITQSPKYLFRKEGQNVTLSCEQNLNHDAMYWYRQDPGQGLRLIYYSQIVNDFQKGDIAEGYSVSREKKESFPLTVTSAQKNPTAFYLCASIRTPNTEAFFGQGTRLTVV.

This clone occurred once. The gene calls are TRBV5-1 and TRBJ2-3, with 12 bases fitting TRBD2. Germline V gene data show CDR1 as SGHRS and CDR2 as YFSETQ. CDR3 length: 14 amino acids. With V trimmed by 8 bases and J by 1 base, 2 bases remained unmatched. The CDR3 DNA is TGCGCCAGTAGACTAGCGGGGGGCACAGATACGCAGTATTTT. It encodes CASRLAGGTDTQYF.

The genes are TRBV14 and TRBJ1-1, with D uncertain. This CDR3 region has 14 residues. CDR1 and CDR2 from the germline V gene are SGHDN and FVKESK. The ends were cut back, 9 bases at V and 5 bases at J, with 19 bases in the middle. CDR3 amino acids: CASREGGWGTEAFF. The DNA of the CDR3 is TGTGCCAGTCGTGAGGGTGGTTGGGGAACTGAAGCTTTCTTT.

Only one count was recorded for this clone. The rearrangement uses TRBV9 and TRBJ1-4, with 7 positions matching TRBD1. There are 14 residues in the CDR3. Germline CDR1 is SGDLS and CDR2 is YYNGEE. With V trimmed by 4 bases and J by 8 bases, 8 bases remained unmatched. In DNA form, the CDR3 reads TGTGCCAGCAGCCCAGACAGGGTTCAAGAAAAACTGTTTTTT. It specifies CASSPDRVQEKLFF.

This clone came up once. The genes are TRBV28 and TRBJ2-3; no definite D call. CDR3 length: 13 residues. Germline-derived CDR1 and CDR2 are MDHEN and SYDVKM. V dropped 7 bases and J dropped 0 bases, with 8 bases sitting between them. The CDR3 loop reads CASTRVSTDTQYF. CDR3 DNA sequence: TGTGCCAGCACTAGGGTTAGCACAGATACGCAGTATTTT.

The chain is built from TRBV20-1 and TRBJ1-2; TRBD1 might be the D (6 bases). This CDR3 comprises 15 residues. Germline V lookup: CDR1 DFQATT, CDR2 SNEGSKA (reference sequence). The V end lost 3 bases, the J end lost 7 bases, and 21 bases lay between the germline ends. CDR3 sequence: CSASLFDSQGGGYTF. CDR3 in DNA: TGCAGTGCTAGTCTGTTTGACAGCCAAGGGGGTGGCTACACCTTC.

J is TRBJ1-4 and V is TRBV7-8; D unresolved. From germline, CDR1 is SGHVS and CDR2 FQNEAQ. The CDR3 sequence is 13 residues long. The V end was cut by 1 base, the J end by 8 bases, with 8 bases between. The CDR3 sequence is CASSLGAAEKLFF. The CDR3 DNA reads TGTGCCAGCAGCTTAGGGGCGGCCGAAAAACTGTTTTTT.

The rearrangement links TRBV2 to TRBJ2-1, with 10 bases fitting TRBD2. Germline V gene sequence: CDR1 SNHLY, CDR2 FYNNEI. The V and J ends lost 6 bases and 6 bases, in that order; junction bases with no gene match: 11. This CDR3 has 16 amino acids. CDR3 nucleotides: TGTGCCAGCAGCGCACTTATCAGCGGGGGGGTCAATGAGCAGTTCTTC. As protein: CASSALISGGVNEQFF.

The chain is built from TRBV10-3 and TRBJ1-2; 8 nucleotides agree with TRBD1. The CDR3 is made up of 15 amino acids. The germline V gene has CDR1 ENHRY and CDR2 SYGVKD. Unmatched junction bases numbered 12, after V lost 9 bases and J lost 3 bases. CDR3 sequence reads: CAIRSAGGADYGYTF. The CDR3 bases are TGTGCCATAAGATCCGCAGGGGGCGCAGACTATGGCTACACCTTC.

This chain links TRBV12-3 or TRBV12-4 with TRBJ2-2; D is ambiguous. V was pared by 6 bases and J by 10 bases, with 12 bases between. The CDR3 loop spans 12 amino acids. The CDR3 region is CASRRGTAELFF. Written as DNA, the CDR3 is TGTGCCAGCAGACGAGGCACTGCGGAGCTGTTTTTT.

The chain is built from TRBV11-2 and TRBJ2-7, with 8 bases matching TRBD1. The V segment lost 5 bases and the J segment 2 bases; nucleotides outside the gene matches: 8. This CDR3 is built from 15 residues. In germline, CDR1 is SGHAT, CDR2 FQNNGV. In DNA, the CDR3 is TGTGCCAGCAGCACCCCGACAGGGGCCACCTACGAGCAGTACTTC. Protein sequence: CASSTPTGATYEQYF.